The following is a T cell receptor beta chain sequence with its context. The read ends 3 residues early relative to the CDR3; the germline J gene fills the gap. The data were taken from a study of T cells in women clearing cervical HPV infection. Study overall: Case blood was drawn when the lesion was first found; control blood after infection became undetectable.

Profiling relied on immunoSEQ multiplex PCR, and the TCRdb table lists in-frame clones only, not all of them. Its table lists approximately 49,000 clones. The CDR3 runs to 12 residues. Per germline, CDR1 DFQATT and CDR2 SNEGSKA (reference sequence). V dropped 5 bases and J dropped 2 bases, with 10 bases sitting between them. This receptor was obtained from a woman between 18 and 69 years old with a cervical HPV16 infection that either progressed to CIN3+ or cleared (not recorded which). Input material: blood buffy coat. The V and J genes are TRBV20-1 and TRBJ2-7, with TRBD1 as a possible D gene (6 bases). This CDR3 is CSAAGTTYEQYF. CDR3 DNA (partial): TGCAGTGCTGCCGGGACAACCTACGAG.